This paragraph covers one TCR beta chain sequence. Its antigen is unknown. Germline lookup yields CDR1 SGHTA and CDR2 FQGNSA. The CDR3 is 14 residues long. V shed 0 bases and J shed 3 bases, with 9 bases lying between them. This sample was taken from a study of early stage breast cancer tumors. Study overall: Each sample averaged roughly 9.6-fold read coverage. Study results and limitations: Blood repertoires resembled normal breast more than tumor.

Each sample had two DNA replicates, 0.5 ug blood or approximately 1.5 ug tissue. Clones were sequenced by immunoSEQ multiplex PCR, and TCRdb holds only the in-frame ones, with some missing. The sample includes 50,000 or so clones, about 80% of them seen just once. This clonotype was obtained from a person in their fifties with breast cancer. The J gene is TRBJ2-7, the V gene TRBV7-2; D is unclear. Sequenced: blood. The CDR3 bases are TGTGCCAGCAGCTTAGCTGGTGTTGGCTACGAGCAGTACTTC. Translating gives CASSLAGVGYEQYF.